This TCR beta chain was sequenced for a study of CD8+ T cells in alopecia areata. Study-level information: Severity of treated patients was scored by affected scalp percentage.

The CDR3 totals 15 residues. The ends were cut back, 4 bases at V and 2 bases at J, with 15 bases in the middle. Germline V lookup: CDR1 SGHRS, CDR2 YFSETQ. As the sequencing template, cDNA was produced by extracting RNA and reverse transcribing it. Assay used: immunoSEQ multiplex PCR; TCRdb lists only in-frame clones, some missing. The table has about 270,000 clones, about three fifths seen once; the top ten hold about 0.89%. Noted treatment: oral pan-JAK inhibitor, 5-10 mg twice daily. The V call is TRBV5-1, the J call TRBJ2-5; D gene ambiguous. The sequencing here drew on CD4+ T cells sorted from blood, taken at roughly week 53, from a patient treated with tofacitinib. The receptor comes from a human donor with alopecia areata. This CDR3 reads CASSQRTGSQETQYF. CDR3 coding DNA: TGCGCCAGCAGCCAGAGGACGGGTTCTCAAGAGACCCAGTACTTC.